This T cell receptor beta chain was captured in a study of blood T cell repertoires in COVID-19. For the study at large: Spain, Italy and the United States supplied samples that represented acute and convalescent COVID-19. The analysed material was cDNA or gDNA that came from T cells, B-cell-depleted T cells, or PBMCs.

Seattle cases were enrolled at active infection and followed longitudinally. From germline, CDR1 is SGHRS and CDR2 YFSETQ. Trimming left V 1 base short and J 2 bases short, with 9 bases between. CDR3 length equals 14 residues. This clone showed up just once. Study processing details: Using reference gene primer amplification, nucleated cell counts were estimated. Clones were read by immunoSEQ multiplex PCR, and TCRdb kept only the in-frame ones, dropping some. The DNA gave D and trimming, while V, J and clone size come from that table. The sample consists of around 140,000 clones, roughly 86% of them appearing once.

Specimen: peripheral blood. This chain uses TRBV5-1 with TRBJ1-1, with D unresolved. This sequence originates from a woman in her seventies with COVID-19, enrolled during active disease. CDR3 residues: CASSLNRDNTEAFF. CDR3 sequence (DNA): TGCGCCAGCAGCTTGAACAGAGATAACACTGAAGCTTTCTTT.